Shown below are 7 T cell receptor beta chains from a single sample sequenced in a study of blood T cell repertoires in COVID-19. TCRdb's table, derived via immunoSEQ multiplex PCR, lists solely in-frame clones and lacks some. The table lists tens of thousands of clones, approximately 84% of them singletons, with roughly 2.5% in the top ten. The specimen was peripheral blood. The receptors shown here come from a man in his fifties with acute or convalescent COVID-19.

The chain is built from TRBV5-1 and TRBJ2-7; no clear D gene. The CDR3 covers 13 residues. Deletions cut 0 bases from V and 4 bases from J, with 8 bases between. Germline V gene lookup returns CDR1 SGHRS and CDR2 YFSETQ. CDR3 sequence reads: CASSLALSYEQYF. The CDR3 DNA is TGCGCCAGCAGCTTGGCCCTCTCTTACGAGCAGTACTTC.

The CDR3 DNA is TGTGCCAGCAGTGATCCTCAGGGGATGAACACTGAAGCTTTCTTT. Its protein is CASSDPQGMNTEAFF. This chain joins TRBV25-1 and TRBJ1-1, with a tentative D call TRBD1 (6 bases). CDR1 is MGHDK, CDR2 SYGVNS, per germline. The V end was cut by 3 bases, the J end by 0 bases, with 11 bases between. The CDR3 contains 15 residues.

The gene calls are TRBV11-2 and TRBJ1-2; D is possibly TRBD1 (6 bases). This CDR3 spans 16 amino acids. The germline V and J ends were trimmed by 5 bases and 2 bases, with 18 bases remaining between them. The germline gives CDR1 SGHAT, CDR2 FQNNGV. The CDR3: CASSTQNRAANYGYTF. For the CDR3, the DNA is TGTGCCAGCAGCACACAAAACAGGGCGGCAAACTATGGCTACACCTTC.

The chain has TRBV30 and TRBJ1-4; D not certain. Germline CDR1 and CDR2: GTSNPN and SVGIG (reference sequence). The CDR3 has 13 amino acids. V was pared by 3 bases and J by 8 bases, with 13 bases between. CDR3 sequence: CAWRVPSGEKLFF. CDR3 in DNA: TGTGCCTGGAGAGTCCCATCTGGCGAAAAACTGTTTTTT.

This sequence joins TRBV3-1 (or the pseudogene TRBV3-2) and TRBJ1-1; 7 bases map to TRBD1. Looked up from germline, CDR1 is LGHDT and CDR2 is YNNKEL (reference sequence). Trimming removed 3 bases from V and 0 bases from J; junction bases left unmatched: 4. CDR3 length: 15 amino acids. The CDR3 region is CASSHWTGLNTEAFF. As DNA, the CDR3 is TGTGCCAGCAGCCACTGGACAGGATTGAACACTGAAGCTTTCTTT.

The DNA for the CDR3 is TGTGCCAGCAGCGTAGCTACAGGGGCTCGTGAAAAACTGTTTTTT. This sequence encodes CASSVATGAREKLFF. V and J are TRBV9 and TRBJ1-4; 7 nucleotides align to TRBD1. V shed 0 bases and J 7 bases; nucleotides not matched to a gene: 6. The CDR3 consists of 15 residues. The germline V gene encodes CDR1 SGDLS and CDR2 YYNGEE. Together with reference TRBV9 and TRBJ1-4, the CDR3 gives the full variable domain: DSGVTQTPKHLITATGQRVTLRCSPRSGDLSVYWYQQSLDQGLQFLIQYYNGEERAKGNILERFSAQQFPDLHSELNLSSLELGDSALYFCASSVATGAREKLFFGSGTQLSVL.

The CDR3 here is CASSLRFWDRGSHYGYTF. CDR3 DNA sequence: TGTGCCAGCAGTTTAAGGTTTTGGGACAGGGGGTCCCACTATGGCTACACCTTC. The chain recombines TRBV28 with TRBJ1-2; 11 positions match TRBD1. V shed 2 bases, J shed 3 bases, and the junction held 11 bases outside the gene matches. This CDR3 has 18 residues. The germline V gene encodes CDR1 MDHEN and CDR2 SYDVKM.